A selection of T cell receptor beta chains follows, all from one sample in a study of CD8 T cells in Susac syndrome. Using its own MiXCR run on the immunoSEQ multiplex PCR reads, TCRdb lists one record per CDR3 protein. The sample carries approximately 120,000 distinct CDR3 sequences, about 95% recorded once. Specimen: CD4+ T cells from PBMCs. The source of these receptors is a human donor in good health. CDR3s leave out the opening cysteine and the closing phenylalanine or tryptophan. Fields, in order: J gene, clone size, V gene, CDR3 protein. Clone size appears in some rows only: once, few, many, or a class for an expanded clone.

J: TRBJ1-5; size: .; V: TRBV20-1; CDR3: SARRGHSNQPQH
J: TRBJ2-5; size: .; V: TRBV25-1; CDR3: ASSLTGHRGETQY
J: TRBJ1-2; size: .; V: TRBV4-1; CDR3: ASSQFLGAGRGYT
J: TRBJ2-1; size: .; V: TRBV19; CDR3: ASTPRDRGTYNEQF
J: TRBJ2-3; size: .; V: TRBV20-1; CDR3: SAPTLAGSADTQY
J: TRBJ2-5; size: .; V: TRBV5-1; CDR3: ASSLSQGYETQY
J: TRBJ1-5; size: .; V: TRBV12-3/TRBV12-4; CDR3: ASSFLGQPQH
J: TRBJ2-3; size: .; V: TRBV29-1; CDR3: SAWTGEDTQY
J: TRBJ2-2; size: .; V: TRBV12-3/TRBV12-4; CDR3: ASSGLAGSHTGELF
J: TRBJ2-1; size: .; V: TRBV7-2; CDR3: ASSLAVAGAHEQF
J: TRBJ1-2; size: .; V: TRBV19; CDR3: ASSRQDFGYT
J: TRBJ2-6; size: .; V: TRBV6-2/TRBV6-3; CDR3: ASSSTGGPGANVLT
J: TRBJ2-7; size: .; V: TRBV11-2; CDR3: ASSSRRGGEQY
J: TRBJ1-1; size: .; V: TRBV29-1; CDR3: SVEDRRTEAF
J: TRBJ1-4; size: .; V: TRBV25-1; CDR3: ASSEGGRGEKLF
J: TRBJ1-1; size: once; V: TRBV6-2/TRBV6-3; CDR3: ASSYAGRTEAF
J: TRBJ2-5; size: .; V: TRBV3-1; CDR3: ASSPGGTPGTQY
J: TRBJ1-1; size: .; V: TRBV21-1; CDR3: ASSKWTDEGTEAF
J: TRBJ1-2; size: .; V: TRBV3-1; CDR3: ASSQSDRNYGYT
J: TRBJ2-1; size: .; V: TRBV23-1; CDR3: ASSHERTGNNEQF
J: TRBJ2-3; size: .; V: TRBV7-2; CDR3: ASSSMGGTSGRRDTQY
J: TRBJ2-3; size: .; V: TRBV2; CDR3: ASRNPTSGTGDTQY
J: TRBJ2-2; size: .; V: TRBV18; CDR3: ASSPERRGELF
J: TRBJ2-7; size: .; V: TRBV7-9; CDR3: ASSFHQGNYEQY
J: TRBJ2-1; size: .; V: TRBV7-9; CDR3: ASRYEGGGYNEQF
J: TRBJ1-2; size: .; V: TRBV7-2; CDR3: ASSLEGGIGGYT
J: TRBJ2-2; size: .; V: TRBV3-1; CDR3: ASSGYAGGELF
J: TRBJ1-5; size: .; V: TRBV12-3/TRBV12-4; CDR3: ASSFRDSNQPQH
J: TRBJ1-2; size: few; V: TRBV9; CDR3: ASSVDPGNYGYT
J: TRBJ1-2; size: .; V: TRBV29-1; CDR3: SVDWQDYGYT
J: TRBJ2-1; size: .; V: TRBV6-4; CDR3: ASSAFSGRIEQF
J: TRBJ1-2; size: .; V: TRBV9; CDR3: ASSTTGVSNYGYT
J: TRBJ1-4; size: .; V: TRBV20-1; CDR3: SAKYPLTNEKLF
J: TRBJ2-2; size: .; V: TRBV7-9; CDR3: ASSRPRGRNLTGELF
J: TRBJ1-3; size: .; V: TRBV30; CDR3: AWSVGQPGNTIY
J: TRBJ2-1; size: .; V: TRBV29-1; CDR3: SRSLYNEQF
J: TRBJ2-1; size: .; V: TRBV20-1; CDR3: SARDWGAGTPEQF
J: TRBJ1-1; size: .; V: TRBV3-1; CDR3: ASSQGVAEAF
J: TRBJ2-7; size: .; V: TRBV12-3/TRBV12-4; CDR3: ASSLSLYEQY
J: TRBJ1-5; size: .; V: TRBV20-1; CDR3: SASAGGNSNQPQH
J: TRBJ1-1; size: .; V: TRBV6-5; CDR3: ASSYSSPGGYPEAF
J: TRBJ1-2; size: once; V: TRBV3-1; CDR3: ASSQEDRADGYT
J: TRBJ1-1; size: .; V: TRBV7-9; CDR3: ASSLVPRRDTEAF
J: TRBJ1-1; size: .; V: TRBV5-4; CDR3: ASSPTGRNTEAF
J: TRBJ2-6; size: .; V: TRBV10-3; CDR3: AISDHGVAGANVLT
J: TRBJ2-7; size: few; V: TRBV18; CDR3: ASSPPLREQY
J: TRBJ1-1; size: .; V: TRBV5-1; CDR3: ASSHLPGEDTEAF
J: TRBJ1-1; size: .; V: TRBV5-1; CDR3: ASSLAVGGNTEAF
J: TRBJ1-5; size: .; V: TRBV3-1; CDR3: ASSQDSLNQPQH
J: TRBJ1-4; size: few; V: TRBV19; CDR3: ASTRDHSEKLF
J: TRBJ2-3; size: .; V: TRBV2; CDR3: ASSRRSSTDTQY
J: TRBJ2-7; size: .; V: TRBV4-1; CDR3: ASSHPNPYEQY
J: TRBJ2-7; size: once; V: TRBV30; CDR3: AWSVGQSYEQY
J: TRBJ1-2; size: .; V: TRBV6-5; CDR3: ASSLTDLYGYT
J: TRBJ1-3; size: .; V: TRBV27; CDR3: ASSSTTPYRGNTIY